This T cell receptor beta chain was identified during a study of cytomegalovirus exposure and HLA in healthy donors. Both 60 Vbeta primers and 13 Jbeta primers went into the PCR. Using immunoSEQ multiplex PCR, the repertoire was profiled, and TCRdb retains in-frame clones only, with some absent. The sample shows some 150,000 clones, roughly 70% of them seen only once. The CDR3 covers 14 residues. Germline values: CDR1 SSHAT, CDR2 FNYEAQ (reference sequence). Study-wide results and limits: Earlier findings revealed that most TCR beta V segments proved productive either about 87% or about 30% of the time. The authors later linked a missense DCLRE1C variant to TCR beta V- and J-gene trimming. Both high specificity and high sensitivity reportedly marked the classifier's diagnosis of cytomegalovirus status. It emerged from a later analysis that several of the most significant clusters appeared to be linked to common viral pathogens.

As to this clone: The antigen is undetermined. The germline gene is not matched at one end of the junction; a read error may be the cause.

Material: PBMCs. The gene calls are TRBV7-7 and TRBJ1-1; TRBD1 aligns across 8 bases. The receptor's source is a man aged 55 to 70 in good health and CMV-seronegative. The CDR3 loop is CASSPGGADTEAFF. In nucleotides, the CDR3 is TGTGCTAGCAGCCCAGGGGGCGCCGACACTGAAGCTTTCTTT.